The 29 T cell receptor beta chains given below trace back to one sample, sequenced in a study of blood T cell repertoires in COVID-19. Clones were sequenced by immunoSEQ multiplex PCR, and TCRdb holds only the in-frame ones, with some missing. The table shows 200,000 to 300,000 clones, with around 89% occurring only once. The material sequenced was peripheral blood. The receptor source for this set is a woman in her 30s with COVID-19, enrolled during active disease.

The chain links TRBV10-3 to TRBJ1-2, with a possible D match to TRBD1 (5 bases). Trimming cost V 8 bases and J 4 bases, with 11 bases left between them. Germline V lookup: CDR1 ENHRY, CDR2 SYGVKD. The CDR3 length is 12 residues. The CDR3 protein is CAIGSGGYGYTF. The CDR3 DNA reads TGTGCCATCGGGTCGGGGGGCTATGGCTACACCTTC.

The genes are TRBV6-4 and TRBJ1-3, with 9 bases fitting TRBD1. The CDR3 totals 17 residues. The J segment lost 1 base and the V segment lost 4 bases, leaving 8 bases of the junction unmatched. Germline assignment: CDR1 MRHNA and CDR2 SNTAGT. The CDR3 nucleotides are TGTGCCAGCAGTGCAGGACAGGGGCGGAAGTCTGGAAACACCATATATTTT. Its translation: CASSAGQGRKSGNTIYF.

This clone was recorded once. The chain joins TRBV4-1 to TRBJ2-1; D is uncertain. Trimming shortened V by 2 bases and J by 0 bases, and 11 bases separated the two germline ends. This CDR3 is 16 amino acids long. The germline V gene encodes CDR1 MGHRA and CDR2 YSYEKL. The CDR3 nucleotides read TGCGCCAGCAGCCAACTTGGGCCAAGCTCCTACAATGAGCAGTTCTTC. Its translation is CASSQLGPSSYNEQFF.

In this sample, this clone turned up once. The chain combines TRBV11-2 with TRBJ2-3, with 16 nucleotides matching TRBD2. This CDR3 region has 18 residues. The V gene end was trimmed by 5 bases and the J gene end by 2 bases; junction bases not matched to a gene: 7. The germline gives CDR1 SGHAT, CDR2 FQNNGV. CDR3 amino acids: CASSGTSGGARPTDTQYF. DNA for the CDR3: TGTGCCAGCAGCGGGACTAGCGGGGGGGCGCGCCCCACAGATACGCAGTATTTT. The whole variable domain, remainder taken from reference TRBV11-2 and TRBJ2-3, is EAGVAQSPRYKIIEKRQSVAFWCNPISGHATLYWYQQILGQGPKLLIQFQNNGVVDDSQLPKDRFSAERLKGVDSTLKIQPAKLEDSAVYLCASSGTSGGARPTDTQYFGPGTRLTVL.

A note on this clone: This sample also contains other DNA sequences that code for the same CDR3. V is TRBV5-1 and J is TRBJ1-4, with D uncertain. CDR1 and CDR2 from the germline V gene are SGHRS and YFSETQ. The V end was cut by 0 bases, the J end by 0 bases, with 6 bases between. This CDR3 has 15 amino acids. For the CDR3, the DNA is TGCGCCAGCAGCTTGGACAGCACAACTAATGAAAAACTGTTTTTT. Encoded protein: CASSLDSTTNEKLFF.

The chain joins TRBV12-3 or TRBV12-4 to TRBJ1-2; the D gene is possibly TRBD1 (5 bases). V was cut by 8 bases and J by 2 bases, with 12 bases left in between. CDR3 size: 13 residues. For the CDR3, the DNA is TGTGCCAGCGTCTCAGGGCCGAACTATGGCTACACCTTC. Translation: CASVSGPNYGYTF.

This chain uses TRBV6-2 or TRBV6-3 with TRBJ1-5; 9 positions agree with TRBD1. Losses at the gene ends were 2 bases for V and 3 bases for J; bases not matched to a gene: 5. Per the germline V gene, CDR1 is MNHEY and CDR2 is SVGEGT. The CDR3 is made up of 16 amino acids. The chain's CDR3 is CASSYLDRGANQPQHF. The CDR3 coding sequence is TGTGCCAGCAGTTACCTGGACAGGGGTGCCAATCAGCCCCAGCATTTT.

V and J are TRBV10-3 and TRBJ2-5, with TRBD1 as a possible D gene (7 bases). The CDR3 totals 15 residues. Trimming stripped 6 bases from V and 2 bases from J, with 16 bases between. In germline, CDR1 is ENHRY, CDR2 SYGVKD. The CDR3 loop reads CAISQGGRGQETQYF. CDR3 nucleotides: TGTGCCATCAGCCAGGGGGGCAGGGGTCAAGAGACCCAGTACTTC.

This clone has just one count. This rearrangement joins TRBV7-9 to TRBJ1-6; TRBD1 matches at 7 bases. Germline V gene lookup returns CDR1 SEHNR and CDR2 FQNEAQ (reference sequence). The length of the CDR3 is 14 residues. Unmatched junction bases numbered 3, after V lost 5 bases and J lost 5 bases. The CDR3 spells CASSLDRDNSPLHF. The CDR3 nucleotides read TGTGCCAGCAGCCTCGACAGGGATAATTCACCCCTCCACTTT.

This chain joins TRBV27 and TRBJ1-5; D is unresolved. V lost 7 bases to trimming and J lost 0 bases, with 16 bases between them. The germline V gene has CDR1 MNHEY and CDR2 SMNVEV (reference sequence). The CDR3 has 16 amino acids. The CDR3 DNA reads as TGTGCCAGCACCCTACGGGGATTTGATAGCAATCAGCCCCAGCATTTT. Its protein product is CASTLRGFDSNQPQHF.

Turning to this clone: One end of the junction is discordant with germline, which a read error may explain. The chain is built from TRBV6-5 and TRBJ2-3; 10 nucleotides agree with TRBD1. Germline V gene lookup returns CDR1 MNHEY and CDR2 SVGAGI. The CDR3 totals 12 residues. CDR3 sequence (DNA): TGTGCCAGCAGCCACAACTTAGACAGGGGGCATTTT. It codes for CASSHNLDRGHF.

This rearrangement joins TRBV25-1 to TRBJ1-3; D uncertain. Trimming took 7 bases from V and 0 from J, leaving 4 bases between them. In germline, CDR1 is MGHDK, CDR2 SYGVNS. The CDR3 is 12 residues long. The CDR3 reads CASTSSGNTIYF. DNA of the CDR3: TGTGCCAGCACGAGCTCTGGAAACACCATATATTTT.

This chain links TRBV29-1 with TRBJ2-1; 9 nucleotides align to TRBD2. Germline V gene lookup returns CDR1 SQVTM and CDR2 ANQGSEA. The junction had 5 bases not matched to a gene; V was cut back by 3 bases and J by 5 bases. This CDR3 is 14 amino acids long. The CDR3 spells CSVEGLAVNNEQFF. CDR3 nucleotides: TGCAGCGTTGAGGGACTAGCAGTGAACAATGAGCAGTTCTTC.

CDR3 nucleotides: TGCGCCAGCAGCTTGGGGGAGAGCGGGAGGACAACAGATACGCAGTATTTT. This encodes CASSLGESGRTTDTQYF. The chain joins TRBV5-1 to TRBJ2-3, with TRBD2 identical over 9 bases. Germline V lookup: CDR1 SGHRS, CDR2 YFSETQ. The CDR3 is 17 residues long. V trimming: 0 bases; J trimming: 3 bases; junction bases outside the gene matches: 8.

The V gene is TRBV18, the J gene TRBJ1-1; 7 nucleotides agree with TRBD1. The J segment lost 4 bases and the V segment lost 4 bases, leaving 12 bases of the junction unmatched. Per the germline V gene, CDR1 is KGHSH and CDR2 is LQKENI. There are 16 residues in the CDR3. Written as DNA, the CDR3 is TGTGCCAGCTCACTAAAGACAGGGAAAGACCCCACTGAAGCTTTCTTT. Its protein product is CASSLKTGKDPTEAFF.

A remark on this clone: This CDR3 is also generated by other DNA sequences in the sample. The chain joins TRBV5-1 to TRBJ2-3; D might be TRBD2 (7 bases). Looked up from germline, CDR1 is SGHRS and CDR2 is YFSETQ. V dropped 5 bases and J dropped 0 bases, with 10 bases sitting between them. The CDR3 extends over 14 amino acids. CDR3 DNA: TGCGCCAGCAGGGGGGGGCCTAGCACAGATACGCAGTATTTT. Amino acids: CASRGGPSTDTQYF.

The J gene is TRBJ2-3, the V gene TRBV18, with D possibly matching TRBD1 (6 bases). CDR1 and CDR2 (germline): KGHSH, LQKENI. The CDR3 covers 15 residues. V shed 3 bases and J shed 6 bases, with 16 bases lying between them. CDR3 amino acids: CASSPPSLGADTQYF. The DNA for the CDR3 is TGTGCCAGCTCACCGCCCTCGCTGGGGGCGGATACGCAGTATTTT. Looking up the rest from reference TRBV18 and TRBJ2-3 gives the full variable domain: NAGVMQNPRHLVRRRGQEARLRCSPMKGHSHVYWYRQLPEEGLKFMVYLQKENIIDESGMPKERFSAEFPKEGPSILRIQQVVRGDSAAYFCASSPPSLGADTQYFGPGTRLTVL.

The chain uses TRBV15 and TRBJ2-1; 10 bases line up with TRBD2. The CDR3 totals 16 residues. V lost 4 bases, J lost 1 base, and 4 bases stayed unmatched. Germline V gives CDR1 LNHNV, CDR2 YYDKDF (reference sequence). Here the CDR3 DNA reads TGTGCCACCAGCACTAGCGGGGGTGAATCCTACAATGAGCAGTTCTTC. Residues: CATSTSGGESYNEQFF.

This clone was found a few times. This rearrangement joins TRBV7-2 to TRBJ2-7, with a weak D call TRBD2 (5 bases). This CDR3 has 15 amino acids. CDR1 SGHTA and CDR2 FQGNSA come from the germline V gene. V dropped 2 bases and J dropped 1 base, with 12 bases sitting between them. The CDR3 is CASSLSAGISYEQYF. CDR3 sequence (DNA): TGTGCCAGCAGCTTATCGGCGGGTATATCCTACGAGCAGTACTTC.

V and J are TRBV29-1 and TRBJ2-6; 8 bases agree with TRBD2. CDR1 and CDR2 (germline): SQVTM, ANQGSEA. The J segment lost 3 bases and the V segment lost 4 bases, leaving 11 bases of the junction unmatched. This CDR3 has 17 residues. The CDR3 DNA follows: TGCAGCGTTGCATCGCGGGGGGCATCCCATGGGGCCAACGTCCTGACTTTC. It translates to CSVASRGASHGANVLTF.

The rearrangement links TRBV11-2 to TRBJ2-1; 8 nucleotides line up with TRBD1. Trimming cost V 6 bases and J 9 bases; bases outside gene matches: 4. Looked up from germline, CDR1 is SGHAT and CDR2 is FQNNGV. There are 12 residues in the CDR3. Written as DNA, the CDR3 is TGTGCCAGCAGAAAAACAGGGGGTGAGCAGTTCTTC. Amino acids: CASRKTGGEQFF. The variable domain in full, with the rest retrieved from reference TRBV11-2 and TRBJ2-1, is EAGVAQSPRYKIIEKRQSVAFWCNPISGHATLYWYQQILGQGPKLLIQFQNNGVVDDSQLPKDRFSAERLKGVDSTLKIQPAKLEDSAVYLCASRKTGGEQFFGPGTRLTVL.

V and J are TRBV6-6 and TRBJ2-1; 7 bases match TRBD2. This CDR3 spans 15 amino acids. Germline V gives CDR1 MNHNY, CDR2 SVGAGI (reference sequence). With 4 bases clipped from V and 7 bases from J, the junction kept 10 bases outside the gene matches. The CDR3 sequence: CASSSRGVLANEQFF. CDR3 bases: TGTGCCAGCAGTTCCCGGGGGGTTCTCGCTAATGAGCAGTTCTTC.

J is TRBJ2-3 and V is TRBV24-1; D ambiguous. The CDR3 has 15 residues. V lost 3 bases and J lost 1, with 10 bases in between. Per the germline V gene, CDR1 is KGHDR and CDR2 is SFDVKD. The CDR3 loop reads CATSDDWPGTDTQYF. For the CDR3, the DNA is TGTGCCACCAGTGATGACTGGCCTGGCACAGATACGCAGTATTTT.

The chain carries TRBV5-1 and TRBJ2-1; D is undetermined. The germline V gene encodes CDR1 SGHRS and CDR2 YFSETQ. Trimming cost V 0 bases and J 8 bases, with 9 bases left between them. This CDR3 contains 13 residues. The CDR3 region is CASSLAISDEQFF. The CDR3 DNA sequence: TGCGCCAGCAGCTTGGCCATTTCGGATGAGCAGTTCTTC. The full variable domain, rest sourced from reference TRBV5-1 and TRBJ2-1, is KAGVTQTPRYLIKTRGQQVTLSCSPISGHRSVSWYQQTPGQGLQFLFEYFSETQRNKGNFPGRFSGRQFSNSRSEMNVSTLELGDSALYLCASSLAISDEQFFGPGTRLTVL.

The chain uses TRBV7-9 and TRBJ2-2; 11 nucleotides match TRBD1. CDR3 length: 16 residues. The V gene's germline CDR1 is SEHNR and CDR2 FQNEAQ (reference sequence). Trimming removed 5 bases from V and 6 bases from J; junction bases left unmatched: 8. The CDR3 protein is CASSQGTGGQPGELFF. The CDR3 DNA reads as TGTGCCAGCAGCCAGGGGACAGGGGGTCAGCCCGGGGAGCTGTTTTTT.

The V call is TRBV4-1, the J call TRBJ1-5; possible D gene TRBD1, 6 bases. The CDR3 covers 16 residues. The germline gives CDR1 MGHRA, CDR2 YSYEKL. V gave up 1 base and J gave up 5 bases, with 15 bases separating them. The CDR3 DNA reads TGCGCCAGCAGCCAAGGTCGAAACAGGGAGCATCAGCCCCAGCATTTT. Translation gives CASSQGRNREHQPQHF.

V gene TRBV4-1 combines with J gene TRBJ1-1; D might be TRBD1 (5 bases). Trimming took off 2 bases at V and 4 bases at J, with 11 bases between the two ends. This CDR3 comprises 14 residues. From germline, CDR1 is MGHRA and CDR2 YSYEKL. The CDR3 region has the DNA TGCGCCAGCAGCCAACAAATCAGGGCCACTGAAGCTTTCTTT. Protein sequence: CASSQQIRATEAFF.

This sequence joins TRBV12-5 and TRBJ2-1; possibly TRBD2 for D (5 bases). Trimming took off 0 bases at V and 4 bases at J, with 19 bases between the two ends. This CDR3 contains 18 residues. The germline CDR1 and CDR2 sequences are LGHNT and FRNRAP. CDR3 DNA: TGTGCTAGTGGTTTGGTAGTCAGTGCTAGCCCCTTATACAATGAGCAGTTCTTC. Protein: CASGLVVSASPLYNEQFF.

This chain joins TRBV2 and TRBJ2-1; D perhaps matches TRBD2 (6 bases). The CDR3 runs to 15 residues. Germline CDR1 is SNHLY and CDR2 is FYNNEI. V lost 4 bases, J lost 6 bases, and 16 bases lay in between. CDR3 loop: CASSALAAAGNEQFF. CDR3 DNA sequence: TGTGCCAGCAGTGCGTTAGCGGCTGCAGGCAATGAGCAGTTCTTC.